The T cell receptor beta chain under discussion was sequenced for a study of neurological immune-mediated disorders. TCRdb processed the 5' RACE reads anew with MiXCR; each CDR3 protein has one entry. The table records 77,000 or so distinct CDR3 sequences, about 9.4% of them present only once. Deletions cut 5 bases from V and 3 bases from J, with 13 bases between. The CDR3 is 14 amino acids. The germline V gene encodes CDR1 SGHTA and CDR2 FQGTGA. This clonotype was seen ten or more times. The specimen was PBMCs. The TCR was taken from a man in his forties or fifties in good health. The V and J genes are TRBV7-3 and TRBJ1-2; D may be TRBD1 (5 bases). In DNA, the CDR3 is TGTGCCAGCAGCCTCCAGGGAGGGGACTATGGCTACACCTTC. Its protein is CASSLQGGDYGYTF.